This T cell receptor beta chain was recorded in a study of T cell responses to AZD1222 COVID-19 vaccine. General study points: The number of AZD1222 recipients seropositive at baseline was only 6 or 7.

CDR1 and CDR2 from the germline V gene are SQVTM and ANQGSEA. This CDR3 has 13 residues. As for this clone: The antigen is unknown.

Here immunoSEQ multiplex PCR was the method, and the copy in TCRdb shows in-frame clones only, minus some. Of some 190,000 clones in the sample, 85% to 90% are singletons; the top ten hold approximately 6.9%. Source: peripheral blood, taken on day 0 of AZD1222 vaccination. The rearrangement links TRBV29-1 to TRBJ2-7; a possible D gene is TRBD1 (5 bases). The sequence derives from an adult in good health. The CDR3 spells CTSSGRGTHEQYV. CDR3 nucleotides: TGCACCTCCTCTGGTAGGGGAACTCACGAGCAGTACGTC.